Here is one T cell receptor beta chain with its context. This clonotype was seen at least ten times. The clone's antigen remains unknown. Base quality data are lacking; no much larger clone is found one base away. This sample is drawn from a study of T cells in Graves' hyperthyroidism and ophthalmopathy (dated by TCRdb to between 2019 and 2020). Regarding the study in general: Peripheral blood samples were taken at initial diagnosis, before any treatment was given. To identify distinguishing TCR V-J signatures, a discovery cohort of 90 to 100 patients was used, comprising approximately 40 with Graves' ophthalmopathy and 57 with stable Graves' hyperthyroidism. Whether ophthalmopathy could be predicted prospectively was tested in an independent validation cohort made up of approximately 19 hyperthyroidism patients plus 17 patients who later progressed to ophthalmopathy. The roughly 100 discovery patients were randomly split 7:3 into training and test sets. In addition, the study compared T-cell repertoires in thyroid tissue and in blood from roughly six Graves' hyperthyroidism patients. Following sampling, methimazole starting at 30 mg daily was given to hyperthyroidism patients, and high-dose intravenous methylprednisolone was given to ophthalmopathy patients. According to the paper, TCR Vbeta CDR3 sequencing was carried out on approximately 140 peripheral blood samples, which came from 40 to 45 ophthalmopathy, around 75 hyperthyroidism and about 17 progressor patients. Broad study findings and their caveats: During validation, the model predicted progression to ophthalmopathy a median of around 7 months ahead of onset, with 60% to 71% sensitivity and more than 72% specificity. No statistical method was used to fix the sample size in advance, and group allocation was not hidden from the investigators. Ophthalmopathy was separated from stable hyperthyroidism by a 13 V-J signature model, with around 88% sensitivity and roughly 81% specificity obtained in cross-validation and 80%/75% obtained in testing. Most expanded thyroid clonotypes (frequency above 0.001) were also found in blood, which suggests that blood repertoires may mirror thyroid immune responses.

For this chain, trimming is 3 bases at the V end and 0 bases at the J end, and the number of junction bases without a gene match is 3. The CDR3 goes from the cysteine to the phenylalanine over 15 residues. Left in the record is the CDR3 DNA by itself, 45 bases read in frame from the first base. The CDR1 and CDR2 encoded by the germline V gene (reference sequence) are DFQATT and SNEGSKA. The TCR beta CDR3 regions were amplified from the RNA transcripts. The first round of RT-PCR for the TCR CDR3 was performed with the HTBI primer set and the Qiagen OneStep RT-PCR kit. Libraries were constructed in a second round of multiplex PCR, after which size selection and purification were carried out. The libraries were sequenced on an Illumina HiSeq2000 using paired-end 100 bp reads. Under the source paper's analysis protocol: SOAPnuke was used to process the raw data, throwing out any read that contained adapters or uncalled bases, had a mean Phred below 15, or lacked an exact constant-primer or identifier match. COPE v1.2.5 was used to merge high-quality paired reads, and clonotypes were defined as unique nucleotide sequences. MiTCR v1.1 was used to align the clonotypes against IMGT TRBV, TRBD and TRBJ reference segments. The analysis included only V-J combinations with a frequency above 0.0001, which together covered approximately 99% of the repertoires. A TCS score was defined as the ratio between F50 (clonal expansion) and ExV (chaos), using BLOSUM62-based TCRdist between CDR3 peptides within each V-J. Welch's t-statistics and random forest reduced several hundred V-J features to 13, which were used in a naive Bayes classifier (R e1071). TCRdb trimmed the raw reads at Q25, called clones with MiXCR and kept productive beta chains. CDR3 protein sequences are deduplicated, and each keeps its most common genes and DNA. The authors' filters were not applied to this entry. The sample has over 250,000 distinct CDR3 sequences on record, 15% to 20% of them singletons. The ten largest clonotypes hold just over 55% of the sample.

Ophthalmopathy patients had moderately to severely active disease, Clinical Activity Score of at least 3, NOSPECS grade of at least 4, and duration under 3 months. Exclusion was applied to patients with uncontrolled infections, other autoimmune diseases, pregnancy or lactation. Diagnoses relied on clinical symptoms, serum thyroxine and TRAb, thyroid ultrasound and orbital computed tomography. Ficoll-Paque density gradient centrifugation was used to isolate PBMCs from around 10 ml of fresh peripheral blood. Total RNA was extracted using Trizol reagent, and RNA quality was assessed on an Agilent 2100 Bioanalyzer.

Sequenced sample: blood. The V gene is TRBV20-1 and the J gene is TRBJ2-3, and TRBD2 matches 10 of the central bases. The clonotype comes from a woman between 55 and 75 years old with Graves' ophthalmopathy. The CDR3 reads CSASRAGGSTDTQYF. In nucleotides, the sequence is TGCAGTGCTAGCCGAGCGGGAGGGAGCACAGATACGCAGTATTTT.